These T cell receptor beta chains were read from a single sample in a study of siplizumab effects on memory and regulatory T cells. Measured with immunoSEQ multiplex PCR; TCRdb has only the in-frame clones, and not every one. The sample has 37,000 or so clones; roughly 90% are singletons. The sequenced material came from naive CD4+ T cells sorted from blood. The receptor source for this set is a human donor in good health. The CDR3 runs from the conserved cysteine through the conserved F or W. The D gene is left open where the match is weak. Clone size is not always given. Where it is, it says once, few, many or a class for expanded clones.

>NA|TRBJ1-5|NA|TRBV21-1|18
CASSPTGGAIEGNQPQHF
TGTGCCAGCAGCCCGACCGGAGGAGCAATCGAGGGCAATCAGCCCCAGCATTTT
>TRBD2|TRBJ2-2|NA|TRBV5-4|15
CASTTAGGPTGELFF
TGTGCCAGCACCACTGCGGGGGGACCCACCGGGGAGCTGTTTTTT
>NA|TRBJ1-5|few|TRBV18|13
CASSPGENQPQHF
TGTGCCAGCTCACCGGGCGAGAATCAGCCCCAGCATTTT
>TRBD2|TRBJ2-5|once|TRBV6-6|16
CASSTPPAGGQETQYF
TGTGCCAGCAGTACCCCCCCAGCGGGGGGACAAGAGACCCAGTACTTC
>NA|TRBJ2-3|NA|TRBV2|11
CASSVTDTQYF
TGTGCCAGCAGTGTCACAGATACGCAGTATTTT
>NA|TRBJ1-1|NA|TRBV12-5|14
CASALGPRDTEAFF
TGTGCTAGTGCCCTTGGCCCGCGAGACACTGAAGCTTTCTTT
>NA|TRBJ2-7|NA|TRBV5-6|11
CASSLDLEQYF
TGTGCCAGCAGCTTGGATCTCGAGCAGTACTTC
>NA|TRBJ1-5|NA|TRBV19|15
CASSPEASQRQPQHF
TGTGCCAGTAGCCCCGAGGCCTCCCAGCGGCAGCCCCAGCATTTT
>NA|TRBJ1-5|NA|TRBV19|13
CASSQGRGQPQHF
TGTGCCAGTAGCCAGGGGAGAGGGCAGCCCCAGCATTTT
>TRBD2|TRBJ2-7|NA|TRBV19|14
CASTSSGGTYEQYF
TGTGCCAGTACCTCTAGCGGGGGTACCTACGAGCAGTACTTC
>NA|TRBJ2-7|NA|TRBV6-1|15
CASRRAGETGYEQYF
TGTGCCAGCCGGAGGGCAGGCGAAACTGGGTACGAGCAGTACTTC
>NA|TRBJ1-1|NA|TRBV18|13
CASSPLSGAEAFF
TGTGCCAGCTCACCATTATCCGGGGCTGAAGCTTTCTTT
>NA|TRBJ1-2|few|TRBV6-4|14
CASSTWPSLYGYTF
TGTGCCAGCAGCACCTGGCCCTCCCTCTATGGCTACACCTTC
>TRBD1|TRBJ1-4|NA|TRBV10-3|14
CAIRPDREGEKLFF
TGTGCCATCAGGCCGGACAGGGAGGGCGAAAAACTGTTTTTT
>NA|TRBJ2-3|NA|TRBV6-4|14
CASSDYGYTDTQYF
TGTGCCAGCAGTGATTACGGATACACAGATACGCAGTATTTT
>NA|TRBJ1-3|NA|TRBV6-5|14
CASSRTPTGNTIYF
TGTGCCAGCAGCCGGACACCAACTGGAAACACCATATATTTT
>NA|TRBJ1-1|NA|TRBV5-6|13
CASSLGRAGEAFF
TGTGCCAGCAGCCTGGGACGGGCGGGGGAAGCTTTCTTT
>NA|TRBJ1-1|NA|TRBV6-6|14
CASSPSNLKPEAFF
TGTGCCAGCAGCCCCTCCAACCTGAAACCTGAAGCTTTCTTT
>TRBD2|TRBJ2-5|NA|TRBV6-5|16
CASSYGSGGTQETQYF
TGTGCCAGCAGTTACGGTAGCGGGGGGACTCAAGAGACCCAGTACTTC
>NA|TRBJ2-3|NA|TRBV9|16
CASSVGNGYSTDTQYF
TGTGCCAGCAGCGTAGGTAACGGATATAGCACAGATACGCAGTATTTT
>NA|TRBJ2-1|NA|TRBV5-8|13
CASSLAYYNEQFF
TGTGCCAGCAGCTTGGCGTACTACAATGAGCAGTTCTTC
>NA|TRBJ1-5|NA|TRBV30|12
CAWSLGDSAQHF
TGTGCCTGGAGTCTGGGAGACTCGGCCCAGCATTTT
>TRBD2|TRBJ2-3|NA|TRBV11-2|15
CASSLRRGGTDTQYF
TGTGCCAGCAGCTTACGGCGGGGGGGCACAGATACGCAGTATTTT
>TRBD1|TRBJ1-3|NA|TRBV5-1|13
CASSSGQGHTIYF
TGCGCCAGCAGCTCGGGACAGGGCCACACCATATATTTT
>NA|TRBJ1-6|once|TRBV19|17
CASSDGGGSSYNSPLHF
TGTGCCAGTAGTGACGGCGGGGGTAGCTCCTATAATTCACCCCTCCACTTT
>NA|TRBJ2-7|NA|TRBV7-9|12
CASSTEGYEQYF
TGTGCCAGCAGCACCGAGGGCTACGAGCAGTACTTC
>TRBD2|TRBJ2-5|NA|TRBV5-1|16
CASSLLAGGLGETQYF
TGCGCCAGCAGCTTGTTAGCGGGGGGGCTGGGAGAGACCCAGTACTTC
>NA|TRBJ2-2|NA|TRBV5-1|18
CASSLGAGTRRGAGELFF
TGCGCCAGCAGCTTGGGAGCAGGGACGCGACGGGGCGCCGGGGAGCTGTTTTTT
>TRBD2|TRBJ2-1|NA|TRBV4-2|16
CASSQETSGGTDEQFF
TGTGCCAGCAGCCAGGAGACTAGCGGGGGAACGGATGAGCAGTTCTTC
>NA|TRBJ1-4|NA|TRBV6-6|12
CASARRGEKLFF
TGTGCCAGCGCACGAAGGGGAGAAAAACTGTTTTTT
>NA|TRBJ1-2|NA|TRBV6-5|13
CASYTGLNYGYTF
TGTGCCAGCTACACAGGTCTTAACTATGGCTACACCTTC
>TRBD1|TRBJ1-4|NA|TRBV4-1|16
CASSQGRQGRNEKLFF
TGCGCCAGCAGCCAAGGGCGACAGGGTCGTAATGAAAAACTGTTTTTT
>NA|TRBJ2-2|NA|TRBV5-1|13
CASNRVGTGELFF
TGCGCCAGCAACAGGGTGGGCACCGGGGAGCTGTTTTTT
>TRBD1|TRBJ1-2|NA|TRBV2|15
CASSETGQVIYGYTF
TGTGCCAGCAGTGAAACGGGACAGGTGATCTATGGCTACACCTTC
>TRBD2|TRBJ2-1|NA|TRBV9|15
CASSVASGLYNEQFF
TGTGCCAGCAGCGTAGCTAGCGGATTATACAATGAGCAGTTCTTC
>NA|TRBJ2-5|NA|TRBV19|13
CASSRENQETQYF
TGTGCCAGTAGCAGAGAAAACCAAGAGACCCAGTACTTC
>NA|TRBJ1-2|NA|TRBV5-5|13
CASSLAMSHGYTF
TGTGCCAGCAGCTTAGCCATGAGCCATGGCTACACCTTC
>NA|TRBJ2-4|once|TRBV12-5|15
CASGAQMLAKNIQYF
TGTGCTAGTGGTGCTCAAATGCTAGCCAAAAACATTCAGTACTTC
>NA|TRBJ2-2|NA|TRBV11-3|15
CASSFQGTNTGELFF
TGTGCCAGCAGCTTTCAGGGAACGAACACCGGGGAGCTGTTTTTT
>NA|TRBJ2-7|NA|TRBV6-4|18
CASSDSSGGQDPSYEQYF
TGTGCCAGCAGTGACTCTTCGGGCGGGCAGGACCCCTCCTACGAGCAGTACTTC
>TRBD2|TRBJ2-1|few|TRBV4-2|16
CASSQSLAGGANEQFF
TGTGCCAGCAGCCAATCACTAGCGGGAGGGGCCAATGAGCAGTTCTTC
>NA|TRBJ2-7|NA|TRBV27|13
CASSLSPSYEQYF
TGTGCCAGCAGTTTATCCCCTTCCTACGAGCAGTACTTC
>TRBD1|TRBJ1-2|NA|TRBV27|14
CASSLNGQGTGYTF
TGTGCCAGCAGTTTAAACGGACAGGGAACTGGCTACACCTTC
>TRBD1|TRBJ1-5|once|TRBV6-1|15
CAANQGQRGNQPQHF
TGTGCCGCCAACCAGGGACAGCGAGGCAATCAGCCCCAGCATTTT
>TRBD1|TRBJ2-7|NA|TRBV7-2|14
CASSPDRAGGQQHF
TGTGCCAGCAGCCCGGACAGGGCCGGAGGTCAGCAGCACTTC
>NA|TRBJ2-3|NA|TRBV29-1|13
CSVGGGSTDTQYF
TGCAGCGTTGGGGGGGGCAGCACAGATACGCAGTATTTT
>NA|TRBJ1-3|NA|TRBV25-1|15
CASSDAGDSGNTIYF
TGTGCCAGCAGTGACGCGGGAGACTCTGGAAACACCATATATTTT
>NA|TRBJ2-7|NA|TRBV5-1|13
CASSLDVSYEQYF
TGCGCCAGCAGCTTGGACGTATCCTACGAGCAGTACTTC
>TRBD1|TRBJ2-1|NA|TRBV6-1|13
CASSEGQGGEQFF
TGTGCCAGCAGTGAGGGACAGGGGGGGGAGCAGTTCTTC